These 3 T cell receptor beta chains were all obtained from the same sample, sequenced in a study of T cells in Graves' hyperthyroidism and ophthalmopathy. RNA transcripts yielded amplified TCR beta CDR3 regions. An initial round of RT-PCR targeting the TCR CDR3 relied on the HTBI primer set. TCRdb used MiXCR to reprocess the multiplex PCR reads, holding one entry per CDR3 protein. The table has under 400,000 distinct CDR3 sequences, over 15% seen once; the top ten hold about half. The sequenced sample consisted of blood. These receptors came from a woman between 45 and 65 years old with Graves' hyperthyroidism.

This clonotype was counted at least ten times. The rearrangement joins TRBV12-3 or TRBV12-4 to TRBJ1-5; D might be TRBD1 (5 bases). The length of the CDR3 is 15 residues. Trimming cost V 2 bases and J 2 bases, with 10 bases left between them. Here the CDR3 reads CASSLSGGGNQPQHF. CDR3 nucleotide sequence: TGTGCCAGCAGTTTATCTGGGGGAGGCAATCAGCCCCAGCATTTT.

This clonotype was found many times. In DNA, the CDR3 is TGTGCCAGCAGCTCCCTACTACGGGACTCGGGCTACGAGCAGTACTTC. It encodes CASSSLLRDSGYEQYF. The J gene is TRBJ2-7, the V gene TRBV12-3 or TRBV12-4, with a possible D match to TRBD2 (6 bases). The CDR3 has 16 residues. V shed 6 bases and J shed 3 bases, with 21 bases lying between them.

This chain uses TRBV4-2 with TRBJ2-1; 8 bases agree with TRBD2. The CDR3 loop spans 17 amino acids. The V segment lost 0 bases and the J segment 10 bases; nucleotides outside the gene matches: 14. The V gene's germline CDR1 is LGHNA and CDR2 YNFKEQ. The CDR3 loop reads CASSQDRGGGLLREQFF. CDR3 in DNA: TGTGCCAGCAGCCAAGATCGGGGGGGGGGCCTGTTACGCGAGCAGTTCTTC.